This T cell receptor (beta chain) was captured in a study of PD-1 blockade in mismatch repair-deficient tumors. Germline V CDR1 and CDR2: SGHRS, YFSETQ. Trimming cost V 4 bases and J 4 bases, with 12 bases left between them. The CDR3 length is 14 residues. Here immunoSEQ multiplex PCR was the method, and the copy in TCRdb shows in-frame clones only, minus some. Counted here are some 100,000 clones, 82% occurring once; the ten biggest clones make up around 6.6%. The sequencing here drew on peripheral blood, taken 30 to 36 weeks after starting pembrolizumab. The clonotype comes from an adult with mismatch repair-deficient cancer. The chain links TRBV5-1 to TRBJ2-4; D possibly matches TRBD1 or TRBD2 (5 bases each). The CDR3 DNA follows: TGCGCCAGCAGCGGCCGGGACCCTAAAAACATTCAGTACTTC. This sequence encodes CASSGRDPKNIQYF.